What follows describes a single T cell receptor (beta chain). The antigen is unknown. These data belong to a study of shared clonotypes between healthy human individuals. Study observations and caveats: Non-shared clonotypes showed lower generation probabilities than clonotypes common to all four donors.

Repertoires were generated with immunoSEQ multiplex PCR, while TCRdb's copy carries only in-frame clones and drops some. This sample yields 2.5 million or so clones, of which approximately 90% are seen a single time; under 0.15% belongs to the top ten. CDR1 and CDR2 from the germline V gene are SGHDT and YYEEEE. The CDR3 totals 16 residues. Losses at the gene ends were 0 bases for V and 8 bases for J; bases not matched to a gene: 7. Sequenced sample: naive CD4+ T cells sorted from blood. Subset given: CD45RA+ positively selected. The chain employs TRBV5-6 and TRBJ2-3, with 12 bases matching TRBD2. This TCR was sampled from a man between 18 and 29 years old in good health. CDR3 sequence: CASSLVVTSGGGTQYF. CDR3 DNA: TGTGCCAGCAGCTTGGTTGTGACTAGCGGGGGAGGTACGCAGTATTTT.